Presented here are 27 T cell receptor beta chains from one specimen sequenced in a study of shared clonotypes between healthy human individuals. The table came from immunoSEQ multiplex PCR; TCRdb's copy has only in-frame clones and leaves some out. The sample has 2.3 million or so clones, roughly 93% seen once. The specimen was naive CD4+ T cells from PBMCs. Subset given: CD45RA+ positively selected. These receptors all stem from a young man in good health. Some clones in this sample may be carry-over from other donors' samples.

CDR3 sequence (DNA): TGTGCCAGCATAGGGGGGCTGGGCTATGGCTACACCTTC. Its protein product is CASIGGLGYGYTF. The J gene is TRBJ1-2, the V gene TRBV6-6, with a tentative D call TRBD1 (6 bases). The CDR3 length is 13 residues. The V end lost 7 bases, the J end lost 4 bases, and 13 bases lay between the germline ends. Germline CDR1 and CDR2: MNHNY and SVGAGI (reference sequence).

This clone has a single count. CDR3 region: CASSQATGRRRNEQFF. The CDR3 DNA sequence: TGCGCCAGCAGCCAAGCCACAGGGCGGAGGCGGAATGAGCAGTTCTTC. The genes are TRBV4-1 and TRBJ2-1, with a tentative D call TRBD1 (6 bases). Trimming pared 1 base from V and 7 bases from J, leaving 17 bases between. Germline-derived CDR1 and CDR2 are MGHRA and YSYEKL. The CDR3 is 16 residues long.

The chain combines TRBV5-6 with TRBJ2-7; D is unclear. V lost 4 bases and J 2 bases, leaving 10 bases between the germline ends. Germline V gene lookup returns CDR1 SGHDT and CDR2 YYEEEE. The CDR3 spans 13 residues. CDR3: CASSVGPTYEQYF. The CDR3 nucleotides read TGTGCCAGCAGCGTCGGACCAACCTACGAGCAGTACTTC.

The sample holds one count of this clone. DNA of the CDR3: TGTGCCAGCAGCTCTCCGGGACAGACAAACGAGCAGTACTTC. Its protein product is CASSSPGQTNEQYF. The chain joins TRBV5-4 to TRBJ2-7; TRBD1 agrees at 7 bases. This CDR3 spans 14 amino acids. Germline V gene sequence: CDR1 SGHNT, CDR2 YYREEE (reference sequence). J lost 5 bases, V lost 3 bases, and 8 bases had no gene match. Full variable domain (rest looked up from reference TRBV5-4 and TRBJ2-7): ETGVTQSPTHLIKTRGQQVTLRCSSQSGHNTVSWYQQALGQGPQFIFQYYREEENGRGNFPPRFSGLQFPNYSSELNVNALELDDSALYLCASSSPGQTNEQYFGPGTRLTVT.

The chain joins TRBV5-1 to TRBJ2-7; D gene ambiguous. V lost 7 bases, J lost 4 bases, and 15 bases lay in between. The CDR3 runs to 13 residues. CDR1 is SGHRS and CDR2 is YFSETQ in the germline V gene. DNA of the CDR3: TGCGCCAGCGGTAGGGCGGACGGTTACGAGCAGTACTTC. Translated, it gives CASGRADGYEQYF.

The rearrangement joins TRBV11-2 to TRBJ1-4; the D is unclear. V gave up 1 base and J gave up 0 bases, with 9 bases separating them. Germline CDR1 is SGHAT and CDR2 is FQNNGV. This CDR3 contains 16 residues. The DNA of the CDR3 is TGTGCCAGCAGCTTAGGACGCCCTGCAACTAATGAAAAACTGTTTTTT. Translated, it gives CASSLGRPATNEKLFF.

CDR3 coding DNA: TGTGCCTGGGCCGCAGGGAGCTCTGGAAACACCATATATTTT. Its protein is CAWAAGSSGNTIYF. This chain links TRBV30 with TRBJ1-3, with D possibly being TRBD1 (5 bases). Germline V CDR1 and CDR2: GTSNPN, SVGIG (reference sequence). CDR3 length equals 14 residues. The ends were cut back, 5 bases at V and 0 bases at J, with 11 bases in the middle.

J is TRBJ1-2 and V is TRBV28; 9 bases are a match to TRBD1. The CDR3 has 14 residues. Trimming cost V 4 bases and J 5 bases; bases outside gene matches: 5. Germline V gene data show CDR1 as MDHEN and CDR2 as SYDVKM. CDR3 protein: CASSSSGQGYGYTF. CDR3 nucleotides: TGTGCCAGCAGTTCTAGCGGACAGGGGTATGGCTACACCTTC.

The CDR3 protein is CASSSYDLSHTGELFF. CDR3 in DNA: TGTGCCAGCAGTTCTTATGATCTTAGTCACACCGGGGAGCTGTTTTTT. The chain is built from TRBV6-6 and TRBJ2-2; D is uncertain. Trimming removed 4 bases from V and 3 bases from J, with 15 bases in between. Germline values: CDR1 MNHNY, CDR2 SVGAGI (reference sequence). The CDR3 extends over 16 amino acids.

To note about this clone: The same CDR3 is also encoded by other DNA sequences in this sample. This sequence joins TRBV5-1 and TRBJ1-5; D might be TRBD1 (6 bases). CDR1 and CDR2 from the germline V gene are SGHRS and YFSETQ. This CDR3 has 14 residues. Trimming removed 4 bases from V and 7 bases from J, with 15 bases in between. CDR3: CASSLQGGGQPQHF. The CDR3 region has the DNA TGCGCCAGCAGCCTACAGGGCGGCGGGCAGCCCCAGCATTTT. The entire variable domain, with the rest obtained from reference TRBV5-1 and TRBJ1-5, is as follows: KAGVTQTPRYLIKTRGQQVTLSCSPISGHRSVSWYQQTPGQGLQFLFEYFSETQRNKGNFPGRFSGRQFSNSRSEMNVSTLELGDSALYLCASSLQGGGQPQHFGDGTRLSIL.

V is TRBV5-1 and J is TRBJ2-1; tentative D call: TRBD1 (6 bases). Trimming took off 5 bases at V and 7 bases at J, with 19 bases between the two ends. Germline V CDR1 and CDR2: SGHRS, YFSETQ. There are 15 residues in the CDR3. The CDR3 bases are TGCGCCAGCAGGCAAGCGTTGGGGGCGTTAAATGAGCAGTTCTTC. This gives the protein CASRQALGALNEQFF. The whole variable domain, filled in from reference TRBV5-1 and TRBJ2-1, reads KAGVTQTPRYLIKTRGQQVTLSCSPISGHRSVSWYQQTPGQGLQFLFEYFSETQRNKGNFPGRFSGRQFSNSRSEMNVSTLELGDSALYLCASRQALGALNEQFFGPGTRLTVL.

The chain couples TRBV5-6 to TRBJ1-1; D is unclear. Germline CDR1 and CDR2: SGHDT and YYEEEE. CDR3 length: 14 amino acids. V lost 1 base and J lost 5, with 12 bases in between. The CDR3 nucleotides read TGTGCCAGCAGCTTGAGGAGATTGAGAACTGAAGCTTTCTTT. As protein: CASSLRRLRTEAFF.

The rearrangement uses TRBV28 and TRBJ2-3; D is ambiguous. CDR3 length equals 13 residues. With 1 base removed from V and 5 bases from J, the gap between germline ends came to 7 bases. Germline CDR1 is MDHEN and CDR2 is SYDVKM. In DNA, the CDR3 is TGTGCCAGCAGTTTATATGGAATAGATACGCAGTATTTT. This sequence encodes CASSLYGIDTQYF. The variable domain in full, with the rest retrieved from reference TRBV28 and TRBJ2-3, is DVKVTQSSRYLVKRTGEKVFLECVQDMDHENMFWYRQDPGLGLRLIYFSYDVKMKEKGDIPEGYSVSREKKERFSLILESASTNQTSMYLCASSLYGIDTQYFGPGTRLTVL.

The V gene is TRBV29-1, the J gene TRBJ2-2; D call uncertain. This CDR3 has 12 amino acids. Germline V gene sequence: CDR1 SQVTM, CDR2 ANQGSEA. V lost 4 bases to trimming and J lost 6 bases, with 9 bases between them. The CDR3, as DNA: TGCAGCGTTGGTTTACTGCCCGGGGAGCTGTTTTTT. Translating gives CSVGLLPGELFF.

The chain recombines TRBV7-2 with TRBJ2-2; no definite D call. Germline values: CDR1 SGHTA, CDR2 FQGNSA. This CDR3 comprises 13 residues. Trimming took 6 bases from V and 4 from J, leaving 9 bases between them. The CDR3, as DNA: TGTGCCAGCAGTCTCACCCTCACCGGGGAGCTGTTTTTT. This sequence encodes CASSLTLTGELFF.

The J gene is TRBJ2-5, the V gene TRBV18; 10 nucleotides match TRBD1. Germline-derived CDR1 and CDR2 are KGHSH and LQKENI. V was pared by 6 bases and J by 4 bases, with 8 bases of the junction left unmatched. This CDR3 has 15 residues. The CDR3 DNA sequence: TGTGCCAGCTCCCGGGACAGGGGTTGGGCAGAGACCCAGTACTTC. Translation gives CASSRDRGWAETQYF.

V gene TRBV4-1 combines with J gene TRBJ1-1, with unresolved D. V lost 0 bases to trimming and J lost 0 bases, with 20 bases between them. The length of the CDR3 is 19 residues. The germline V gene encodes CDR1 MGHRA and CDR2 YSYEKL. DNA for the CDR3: TGCGCCAGCAGCCAAGATCTAAACGGACTCACGTTCATGAACACTGAAGCTTTCTTT. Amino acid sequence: CASSQDLNGLTFMNTEAFF.

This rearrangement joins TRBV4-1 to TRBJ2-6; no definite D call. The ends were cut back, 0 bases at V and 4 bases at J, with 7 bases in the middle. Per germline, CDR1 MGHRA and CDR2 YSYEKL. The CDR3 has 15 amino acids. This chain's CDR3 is CASSQDLWGANVLTF. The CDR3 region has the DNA TGCGCCAGCAGCCAAGATCTATGGGGGGCCAACGTCCTGACTTTC.

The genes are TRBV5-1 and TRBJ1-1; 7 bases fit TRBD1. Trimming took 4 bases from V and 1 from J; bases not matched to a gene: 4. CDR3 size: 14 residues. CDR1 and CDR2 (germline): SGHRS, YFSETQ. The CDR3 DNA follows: TGCGCCAGCAGCAAGGACAGGACGAACACTGAAGCTTTCTTT. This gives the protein CASSKDRTNTEAFF.

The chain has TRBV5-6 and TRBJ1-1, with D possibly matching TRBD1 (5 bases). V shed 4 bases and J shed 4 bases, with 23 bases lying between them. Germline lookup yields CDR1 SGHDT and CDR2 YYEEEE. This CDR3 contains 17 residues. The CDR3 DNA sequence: TGTGCCAGCAGCCCTTATAGCCTCAGGGTATTTGGCACTGAAGCTTTCTTT. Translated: CASSPYSLRVFGTEAFF.

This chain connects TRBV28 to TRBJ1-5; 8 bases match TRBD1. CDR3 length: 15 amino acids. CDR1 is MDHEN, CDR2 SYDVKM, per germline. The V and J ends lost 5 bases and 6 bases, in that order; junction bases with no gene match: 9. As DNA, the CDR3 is TGTGCCAGCAGTCCTAGGACAGGGTTGACTCAGCCCCAGCATTTT. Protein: CASSPRTGLTQPQHF.

In DNA, the CDR3 is TGTGCCAGCAGTTCGCACAGGGGGCGCGGTACTGAAGCTTTCTTT. The encoded protein is CASSSHRGRGTEAFF. The V call is TRBV28, the J call TRBJ1-1; 9 bases are shared with TRBD1. J was trimmed by 5 bases and V by 4 bases; bases with no gene match: 8. Germline loops: CDR1 MDHEN, CDR2 SYDVKM. The CDR3 totals 15 residues.

DNA for the CDR3: TGCGCCAGCAGCCAGGGTCTTAGCGGGGGCACCTACGAGCAGTACTTC. Its protein is CASSQGLSGGTYEQYF. This sequence joins TRBV4-3 and TRBJ2-7; 9 bases are shared with TRBD2. From germline, CDR1 is LGHNA and CDR2 YSLEER. CDR3 length: 16 residues. V was pared by 3 bases and J by 2 bases, with 8 bases of the junction left unmatched.

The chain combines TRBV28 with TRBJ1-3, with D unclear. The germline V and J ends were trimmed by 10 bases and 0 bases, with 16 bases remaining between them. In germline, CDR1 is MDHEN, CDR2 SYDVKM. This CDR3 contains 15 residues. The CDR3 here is CATARTGSSGNTIYF. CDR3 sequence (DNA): TGTGCCACCGCTCGGACGGGGAGCTCTGGAAACACCATATATTTT.

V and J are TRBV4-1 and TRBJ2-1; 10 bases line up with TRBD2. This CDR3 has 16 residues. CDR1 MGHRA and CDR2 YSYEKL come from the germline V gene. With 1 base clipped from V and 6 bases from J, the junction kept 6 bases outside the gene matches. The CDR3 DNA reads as TGCGCCAGCAGCCAAGGTAGGCTAGCGGGAGCCAATGAGCAGTTCTTC. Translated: CASSQGRLAGANEQFF.

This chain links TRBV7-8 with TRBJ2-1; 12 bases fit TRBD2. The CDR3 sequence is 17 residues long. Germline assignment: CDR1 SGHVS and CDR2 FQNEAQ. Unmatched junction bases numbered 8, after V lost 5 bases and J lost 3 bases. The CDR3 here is CASSQASGRVVYNEQFF. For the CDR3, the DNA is TGTGCCAGCAGCCAGGCTAGCGGGAGGGTGGTCTACAATGAGCAGTTCTTC. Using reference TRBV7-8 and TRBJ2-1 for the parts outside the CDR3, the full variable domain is GAGVSQSPRYKVAKRGQDVALRCDPISGHVSLFWYQQALGQGPEFLTYFQNEAQLDKSGLPSDRFFAERPEGSVSTLKIQRTQQEDSAVYLCASSQASGRVVYNEQFFGPGTRLTVL.

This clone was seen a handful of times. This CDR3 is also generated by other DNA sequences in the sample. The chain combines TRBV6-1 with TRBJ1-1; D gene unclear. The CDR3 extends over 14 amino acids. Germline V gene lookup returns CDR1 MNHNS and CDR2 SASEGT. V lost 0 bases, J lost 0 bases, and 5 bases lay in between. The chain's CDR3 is CASSEAGLNTEAFF. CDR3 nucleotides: TGTGCCAGCAGTGAAGCCGGCCTGAACACTGAAGCTTTCTTT.